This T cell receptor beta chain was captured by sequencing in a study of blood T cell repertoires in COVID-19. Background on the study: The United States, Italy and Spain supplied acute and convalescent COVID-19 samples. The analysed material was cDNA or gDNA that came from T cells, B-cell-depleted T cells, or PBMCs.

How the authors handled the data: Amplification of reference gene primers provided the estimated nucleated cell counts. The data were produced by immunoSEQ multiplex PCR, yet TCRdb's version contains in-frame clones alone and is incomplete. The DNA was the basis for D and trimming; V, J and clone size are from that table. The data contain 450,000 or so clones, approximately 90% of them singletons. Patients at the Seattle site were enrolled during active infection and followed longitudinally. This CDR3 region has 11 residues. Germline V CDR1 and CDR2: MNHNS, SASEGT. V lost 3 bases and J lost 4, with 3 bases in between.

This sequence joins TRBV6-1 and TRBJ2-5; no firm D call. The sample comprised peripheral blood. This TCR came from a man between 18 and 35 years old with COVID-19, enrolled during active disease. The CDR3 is CASSDRETQYF. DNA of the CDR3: TGTGCCAGCAGTGATCGAGAGACCCAGTACTTC.